This TCR beta chain stems from a study of identifying expanded T cells in peripheral blood. Assay: immunoSEQ multiplex PCR; the TCRdb copy retains only in-frame clones and omits some. The table lists about 82,000 clones, 80% to 90% of them singletons. Specimen: blood. This TCR derives from a person aged 18 to 75 in good health.

CDR3 region: CASSVGTATGELFF. The CDR3 DNA reads TGTGCCAGCAGCGTAGGGACAGCGACCGGGGAGCTGTTTTTT. The genes are TRBV9 and TRBJ2-2, with a tentative D call TRBD1 (6 bases). Germline CDR1 SGDLS, CDR2 YYNGEE. Trimming cost V 0 bases and J 5 bases, with 8 bases left between them. CDR3 length: 14 amino acids. Full variable domain (rest looked up from reference TRBV9 and TRBJ2-2): DSGVTQTPKHLITATGQRVTLRCSPRSGDLSVYWYQQSLDQGLQFLIQYYNGEERAKGNILERFSAQQFPDLHSELNLSSLELGDSALYFCASSVGTATGELFFGEGSRLTVL.